This T cell receptor beta chain emerged from a study of blood T cell repertoires in COVID-19. For the study at large: T cells, B-cell-depleted T cells, or PBMCs provided the cDNA or gDNA that served as material.

Sequencing used immunoSEQ multiplex PCR; TCRdb keeps in-frame clones, though not all of them. The sample includes 200,000 to 250,000 clones, around three quarters of them seen just once. Germline V gene lookup returns CDR1 SGHTA and CDR2 FQGNSA. V gave up 5 bases and J gave up 3 bases, with 16 bases separating them. The length of the CDR3 is 15 residues. This sequence originates from an older woman with acute or convalescent COVID-19. The chain employs TRBV7-2 and TRBJ2-5; perhaps TRBD2 as D (5 bases). Specimen: peripheral blood. The CDR3 sequence: CASSKRLLREETQYF. In DNA form, the CDR3 reads TGTGCCAGCAGCAAAAGATTATTGAGGGAAGAGACCCAGTACTTC.